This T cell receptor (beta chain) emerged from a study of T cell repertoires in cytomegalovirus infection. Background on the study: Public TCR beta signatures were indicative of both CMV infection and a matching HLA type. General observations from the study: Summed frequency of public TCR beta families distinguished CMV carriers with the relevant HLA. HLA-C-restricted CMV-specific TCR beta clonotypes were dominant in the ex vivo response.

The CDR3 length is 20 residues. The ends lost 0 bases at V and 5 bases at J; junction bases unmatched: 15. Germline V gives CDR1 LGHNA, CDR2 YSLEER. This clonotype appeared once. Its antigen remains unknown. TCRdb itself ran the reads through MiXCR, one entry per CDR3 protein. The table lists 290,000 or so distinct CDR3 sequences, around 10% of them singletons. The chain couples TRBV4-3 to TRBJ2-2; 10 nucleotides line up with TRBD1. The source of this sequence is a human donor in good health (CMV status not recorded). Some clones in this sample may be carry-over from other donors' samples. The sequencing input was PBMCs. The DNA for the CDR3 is TGCGCCAGCAGCCAAGAGGGGGGGGACAGGGGACCCCTTACGACCGGGGAGCTGTTTTTT. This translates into CASSQEGGDRGPLTTGELFF.